This TCR beta chain was observed in a study of T cell repertoires in cytomegalovirus infection. Study-level background: It was the public TCR beta signatures that indicated both CMV infection and matching HLA type.

V shed 0 bases and J 6 bases; nucleotides not matched to a gene: 4. This CDR3 is 15 amino acids long. From germline, CDR1 is SGHTA and CDR2 FQGNSA. TCRdb re-called the reads through MiXCR, storing one row per CDR3 protein. The sample includes fewer than 550,000 distinct CDR3 sequences, under 40% seen only once; the top ten take about an eighth. The sequence was collected from a human donor in good health (CMV status not recorded). Some clones in this sample may be carry-over from other donors' samples. V and J are TRBV7-2 and TRBJ1-2; 10 bases line up with TRBD1. The sequencing input was PBMCs. The chain's CDR3 is CASSLAGTGVHGYTF. CDR3 in DNA: TGTGCCAGCAGCTTAGCCGGGACAGGGGTTCATGGCTACACCTTC.